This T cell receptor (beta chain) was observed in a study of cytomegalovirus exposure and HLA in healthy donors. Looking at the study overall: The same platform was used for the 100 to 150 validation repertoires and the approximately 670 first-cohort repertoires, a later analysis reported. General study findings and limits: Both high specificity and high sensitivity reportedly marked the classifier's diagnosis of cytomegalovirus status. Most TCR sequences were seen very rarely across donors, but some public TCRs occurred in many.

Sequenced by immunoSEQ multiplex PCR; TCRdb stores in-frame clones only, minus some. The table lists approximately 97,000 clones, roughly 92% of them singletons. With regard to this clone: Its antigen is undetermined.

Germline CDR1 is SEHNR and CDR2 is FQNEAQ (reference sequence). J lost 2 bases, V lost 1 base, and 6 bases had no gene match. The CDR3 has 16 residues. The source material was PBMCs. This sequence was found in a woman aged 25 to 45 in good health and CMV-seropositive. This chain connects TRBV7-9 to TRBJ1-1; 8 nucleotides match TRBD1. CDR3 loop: CASSLGAGGGNTEAFF. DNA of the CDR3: TGTGCCAGCAGCTTAGGTGCAGGGGGCGGTAACACTGAAGCTTTCTTT.